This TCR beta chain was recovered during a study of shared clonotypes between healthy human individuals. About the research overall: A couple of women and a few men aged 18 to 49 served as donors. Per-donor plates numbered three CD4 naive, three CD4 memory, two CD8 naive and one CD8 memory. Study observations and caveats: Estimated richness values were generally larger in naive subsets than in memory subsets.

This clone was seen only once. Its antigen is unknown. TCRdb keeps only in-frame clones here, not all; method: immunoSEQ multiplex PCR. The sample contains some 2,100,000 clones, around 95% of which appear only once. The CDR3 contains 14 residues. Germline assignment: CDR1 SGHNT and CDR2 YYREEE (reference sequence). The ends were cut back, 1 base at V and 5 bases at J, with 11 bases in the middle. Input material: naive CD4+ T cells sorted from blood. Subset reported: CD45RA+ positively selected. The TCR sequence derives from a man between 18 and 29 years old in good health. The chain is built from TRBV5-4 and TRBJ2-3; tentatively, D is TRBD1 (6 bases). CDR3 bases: TGTGCCAGCAGCTTGACATCGGACAGAGATACGCAGTATTTT. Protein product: CASSLTSDRDTQYF.